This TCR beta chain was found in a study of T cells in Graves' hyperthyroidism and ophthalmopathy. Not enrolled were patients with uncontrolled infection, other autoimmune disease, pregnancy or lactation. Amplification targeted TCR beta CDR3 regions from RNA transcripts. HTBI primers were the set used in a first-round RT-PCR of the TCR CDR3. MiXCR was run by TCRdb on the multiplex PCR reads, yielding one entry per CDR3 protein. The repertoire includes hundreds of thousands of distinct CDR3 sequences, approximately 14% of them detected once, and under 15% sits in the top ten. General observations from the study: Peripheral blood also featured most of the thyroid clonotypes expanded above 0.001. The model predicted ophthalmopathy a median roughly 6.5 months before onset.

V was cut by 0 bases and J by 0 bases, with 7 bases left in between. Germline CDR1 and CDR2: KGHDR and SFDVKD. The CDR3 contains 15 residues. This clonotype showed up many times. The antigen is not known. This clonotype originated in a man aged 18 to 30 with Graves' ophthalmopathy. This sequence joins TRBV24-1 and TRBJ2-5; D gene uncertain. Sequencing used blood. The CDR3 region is CATSDLSRDQETQYF. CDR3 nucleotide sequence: TGTGCCACCAGTGATTTGTCTAGGGACCAAGAGACCCAGTACTTC.